These T cell receptor beta chains were read from a single sample in a study of blood T cell repertoires in COVID-19. Method: immunoSEQ multiplex PCR; TCRdb's copy keeps in-frame clones and lacks some. The sample carries a few hundred thousand clones, about 86% recorded once. Sequencing used peripheral blood. The receptors shown here come from a person between 70 and 80 years old with COVID-19, enrolled during active disease. Each CDR3 is given with its conserved first and last residue. A D gene is named only where the DNA matches it firmly. The size field is filled for only some rows; it gives once, few, many or a size class.

clone_size	j_call	d_call	cdr3_length	v_call	cdr3_nt	cdr3_aa
-	TRBJ2-3	TRBD1	13	TRBV12-3/TRBV12-4	TGTGCCAGCTTTAGGACAGGATCAGATACGCAGTATTTT	CASFRTGSDTQYF
few	TRBJ1-1	-	14	TRBV27	TGTGCCAGCAGTCAGAGCCGGGTGAACACTGAAGCTTTCTTT	CASSQSRVNTEAFF
-	TRBJ1-5	TRBD1	18	TRBV10-3	TGTGCCATCAGTGAGTCGCGGTCGGGACAGAGAAGCAATCAGCCCCAGCATTTT	CAISESRSGQRSNQPQHF
-	TRBJ2-1	TRBD2	16	TRBV13	TGTGCCAGCAGCCCTCCCGGTGGGGGGGGAAATAATGAGCAGTTCTTC	CASSPPGGGGNNEQFF
once	TRBJ2-5	TRBD1	14	TRBV5-1	TGCGCCAGCAGCTCCCCGGGACAGCAAGAGACCCAGTACTTC	CASSSPGQQETQYF
-	TRBJ2-1	TRBD2	18	TRBV19	TGTGCCAGTAGTCGGGGGTCTACGACTAGCGGGACCTACAATGAGCAGTTCTTC	CASSRGSTTSGTYNEQFF
-	TRBJ1-2	-	14	TRBV10-3	TGTGCCATCAGTGGTCAGGGCCAGAGGGGGTACTACACCTTC	CAISGQGQRGYYTF
-	TRBJ1-5	TRBD1	14	TRBV6-5	TGTGCCAGTCGGGACAGTCAGAGACTCCAGCCCCAGCATTTT	CASRDSQRLQPQHF
-	TRBJ1-2	TRBD1	15	TRBV27	TGTGCCACCTCCCGACAGGGCGGGTTCAGCTATGGCTACACCTTC	CATSRQGGFSYGYTF
-	TRBJ1-1	-	15	TRBV9	TGTGCCAGCAGCGTAGATGGGGGAGGGGACACTGAAGCTTTCTTT	CASSVDGGGDTEAFF
-	TRBJ1-6	-	17	TRBV5-5	TGTGCCAGCAGCTTGGATCCCGGGGTTCTTTATAATTCACCCCTCCACTTT	CASSLDPGVLYNSPLHF
few	TRBJ2-2	TRBD2	16	TRBV7-9	TGTGCCAGCAGCTCGCTAGCGGGAGGTTTCACCGGGGAGCTGTTTTTT	CASSSLAGGFTGELFF
-	TRBJ2-2	TRBD2	15	TRBV7-2	TGTGCCAGCAGCTACAACCCGGGGGGGACCGGGGAGCTGTTTTTT	CASSYNPGGTGELFF
-	TRBJ2-7	-	13	TRBV6-5	TGTGCCAGCAGAAGGACATCCACCTACGAGCAGTACTTC	CASRRTSTYEQYF
-	TRBJ1-3	-	16	TRBV5-1	TGCGCCAGCACGGCGACAGCTTTTCAGTCTGGAAACACCATATATTTT	CASTATAFQSGNTIYF
-	TRBJ1-4	-	15	TRBV9	TGTGCCAGCAGCGTAGCTGGGGGGGCTGATGAAAAACTGTTTTTT	CASSVAGGADEKLFF
-	TRBJ2-7	TRBD2	14	TRBV19	TGTGCCAGTAGCTCCGGGACTATACCCTACGAGCAGTACTTC	CASSSGTIPYEQYF
once	TRBJ2-1	-	13	TRBV5-1	TGCGCCAGCAGCTTAAACGAGAACAATGAGCAGTTCTTC	CASSLNENNEQFF
-	TRBJ1-5	-	15	TRBV10-3	TGTGCCATCAGTGAGGATGGCAGGGGCAATCAGCCCCAGCATTTT	CAISEDGRGNQPQHF
-	TRBJ2-2	-	14	TRBV5-6	TGTGCCAGCAGCTTGCGGGGGGCGACCGGGGAGCTGTTTTTT	CASSLRGATGELFF
-	TRBJ1-2	TRBD1	13	TRBV6-2/TRBV6-3	TGTGCCAGCAGTTCGACAGGGAGAGGCGGCTACACCTTC	CASSSTGRGGYTF
-	TRBJ1-5	TRBD1	14	TRBV28	TGTGCCAGCACCCAGGGGGGTAGCAATCAGCCCCAGCATTTT	CASTQGGSNQPQHF
-	TRBJ1-3	TRBD1	16	TRBV28	TGTGCCAGCAGTTTAAGTGGGACAGGGTTTGGAAACACCATATATTTT	CASSLSGTGFGNTIYF
-	TRBJ2-5	TRBD2	17	TRBV28	TGTGCCAGCAGGTTAGGGGGAATAGCGGGGCGCCTAGAGACCCAGTACTTC	CASRLGGIAGRLETQYF
-	TRBJ1-5	TRBD1	15	TRBV28	TGTGCCAGCAGTCCGCCGACAGGGGGCAATCAGCCCCAGCATTTT	CASSPPTGGNQPQHF
-	TRBJ2-1	TRBD2	15	TRBV5-1	TGCGCCAGCAGCTTGGGGCTAGCGGGGTACAATGAGCAGTTCTTC	CASSLGLAGYNEQFF
-	TRBJ2-3	TRBD2	15	TRBV4-1	TGCGCCAGCAGCCAATTAGCGGGGGCCTCAGATACGCAGTATTTT	CASSQLAGASDTQYF
-	TRBJ1-1	TRBD1	16	TRBV30	TGTGCCTGGAGGGGCTTAGGGACAGGGCTGAACACTGAAGCTTTCTTT	CAWRGLGTGLNTEAFF